These 15 T cell receptor beta chains came from one sample sequenced in a study of T cell responses to AZD1222 COVID-19 vaccine (dated by TCRdb to the early 2020s). Explained via the paper, the time point label denotes: baseline before first vaccination. Libraries were made using the immunoSEQ multiplex PCR assay. TCRdb re-hosts the immuneACCESS table, in-frame sequences only. Its copies lack some clones; in the studies checked, an unresolved V gene accounts for under half of them, and the cause for the rest is not known. Recorded for this sample are about 110,000 clones; roughly 86% of them occurred a single time. About 3.3% of the sample is held by the ten biggest clonotypes. The source material was peripheral blood, sampled on day 0 of AZD1222 vaccination. These receptors all come from an adult in good health.

The chain links TRBV7-8 to TRBJ2-1; unclear D gene. This CDR3 spans 15 amino acids. V was clipped by 5 bases and J by 6 bases, with 17 bases between them. Germline CDR1 and CDR2: SGHVS and FQNEAQ. CDR3 nucleotide sequence: TGTGCCAGCAGCCTCTCCGGGCGGTCGGTCAATGAGCAGTTCTTC. It encodes CASSLSGRSVNEQFF.

The chain has TRBV6-5 and TRBJ2-7; 7 bases line up with TRBD1. Germline V gives CDR1 MNHEY, CDR2 SVGAGI. The CDR3 runs 14 residues. V lost 6 bases, J lost 2 bases, and 7 bases stayed unmatched. The CDR3 reads CASSYTGAPYEQYF. CDR3 coding DNA: TGTGCCAGCAGCTATACAGGGGCCCCCTACGAGCAGTACTTC.

This chain connects TRBV9 to TRBJ1-2; D is perhaps TRBD1 (6 bases). Trimming stripped 4 bases from V and 2 bases from J, with 18 bases between. Germline V lookup: CDR1 SGDLS, CDR2 YYNGEE. The length of the CDR3 is 16 residues. The CDR3 nucleotides read TGTGCCAGCAGCATGAACGCGGGACAACACAACTATGGCTACACCTTC. This translates into CASSMNAGQHNYGYTF.

V is TRBV27 and J is TRBJ1-2, with 11 bases aligning to TRBD1. Germline CDR1 is MNHEY and CDR2 is SMNVEV (reference sequence). V lost 6 bases, J lost 6 bases, and 6 bases stayed unmatched. The CDR3 spans 14 residues. In nucleotides, the CDR3 is TGTGCCAGCAGACGACCGGGACAGGGGGATGGCTACACCTTC. Its protein product is CASRRPGQGDGYTF.

V and J are TRBV27 and TRBJ2-7; D is unclear. This CDR3 comprises 13 residues. Germline CDR1 reads MNHEY; CDR2 reads SMNVEV (reference sequence). Trimming pared 5 bases from V and 0 bases from J, leaving 8 bases between. The DNA of the CDR3 is TGTGCCAGCAGTCCTCCCCGCTCCTACGAGCAGTACTTC. As protein: CASSPPRSYEQYF.

This sequence joins TRBV4-1 and TRBJ2-3; 14 nucleotides align to TRBD2. V dropped 3 bases and J dropped 3; count of bases not matched to a gene: 8. This CDR3 spans 18 amino acids. Germline-derived CDR1 and CDR2 are MGHRA and YSYEKL. This chain's CDR3 is CASSHIGLAGGGTDTQYF. The CDR3 DNA reads as TGCGCCAGCAGCCACATCGGACTAGCGGGGGGCGGGACAGATACGCAGTATTTT.

The genes are TRBV9 and TRBJ1-6, with a weak D call TRBD1 (5 bases). From germline, CDR1 is SGDLS and CDR2 YYNGEE. Trimming cost V 0 bases and J 10 bases, with 8 bases left between them. The length of the CDR3 is 13 residues. The CDR3 sequence is CASSVAGESPLHF. The CDR3, as DNA: TGTGCCAGCAGCGTAGCGGGGGAATCACCCCTCCACTTT.

The J gene is TRBJ1-5, the V gene TRBV6-2 or TRBV6-3; no firm D call. Germline CDR1 is MNHEY and CDR2 is SVGEGT. V dropped 7 bases and J dropped 7 bases, with 14 bases sitting between them. The CDR3 sequence is 13 residues long. The CDR3 protein is CASTPRGAQPQHF. Here the CDR3 DNA reads TGTGCCAGCACCCCTCGGGGAGCCCAGCCCCAGCATTTT.

The genes are TRBV11-3 and TRBJ1-6, with 7 positions matching TRBD1. The germline gives CDR1 SGHNT, CDR2 YENEEA. The V and J ends lost 5 bases and 6 bases, in that order; junction bases with no gene match: 4. CDR3 size: 14 residues. The CDR3 DNA follows: TGTGCCAGCAGCACAGGGGTGGGTAATTCACCCCTCCACTTT. Its protein product is CASSTGVGNSPLHF. The variable domain in full, completed from reference TRBV11-3 and TRBJ1-6, reads EAGVVQSPRYKIIEKKQPVAFWCNPISGHNTLYWYLQNLGQGPELLIRYENEEAVDDSQLPKDRFSAERLKGVDSTLKIQPAELGDSAVYLCASSTGVGNSPLHFGNGTRLTVT.

This chain uses TRBV6-1 with TRBJ1-2; D is unclear. In germline, CDR1 is MNHNS, CDR2 SASEGT. The CDR3 sequence is 12 residues long. Trimming stripped 2 bases from V and 5 bases from J, with 6 bases between. CDR3 nucleotides: TGTGCCAGCAGTGAAACACGGTATGGCTACACCTTC. Translated: CASSETRYGYTF.

The chain couples TRBV7-8 to TRBJ1-2; tentatively, D is TRBD1 (5 bases). Trimming removed 5 bases from V and 4 bases from J, with 8 bases in between. This CDR3 is 12 amino acids long. Germline assignment: CDR1 SGHVS and CDR2 FQNEAQ. CDR3 bases: TGTGCCAGCAGCCAAGACAGCTATGGCTACACCTTC. Translating gives CASSQDSYGYTF.

The chain uses TRBV6-2 or TRBV6-3 and TRBJ2-7, with D tentatively TRBD1 (5 bases). The germline V gene has CDR1 MNHEY and CDR2 SVGEGT. The CDR3 runs to 14 residues. V was clipped by 5 bases and J by 4 bases, with 15 bases between them. CDR3 sequence reads: CASSPPDTRYEQYF. Here the CDR3 DNA reads TGTGCCAGCAGTCCCCCGGACACCCGGTACGAGCAGTACTTC.

This chain links TRBV5-4 with TRBJ1-3, with D possibly TRBD1 on 5 matching bases. Looked up from germline, CDR1 is SGHNT and CDR2 is YYREEE (reference sequence). Trimming pared 5 bases from V and 8 bases from J, leaving 26 bases between. This CDR3 comprises 17 residues. The CDR3 loop is CASRLMGTLDSRDTIYF. Written as DNA, the CDR3 is TGTGCCAGCAGGCTCATGGGGACGCTCGACTCCCGGGACACCATATATTTT.

The chain recombines TRBV5-1 with TRBJ1-4, with a weak D call TRBD1 (6 bases). Looked up from germline, CDR1 is SGHRS and CDR2 is YFSETQ. Trimming took off 5 bases at V and 7 bases at J, with 21 bases between the two ends. The CDR3 has 16 amino acids. The CDR3 reads CASRRDHGGLGEKLFF. The CDR3, as DNA: TGCGCCAGCAGACGAGACCACGGGGGGCTTGGTGAAAAACTGTTTTTT.

The rearrangement joins TRBV27 to TRBJ2-5; 10 nucleotides align to TRBD2. The CDR3 sequence is 15 residues long. Germline-derived CDR1 and CDR2 are MNHEY and SMNVEV (reference sequence). Trimming cost V 6 bases and J 0 bases; bases outside gene matches: 4. The DNA for the CDR3 is TGTGCCAGCAGCCTAGCGGGGGACTACCAAGAGACCCAGTACTTC. The encoded protein is CASSLAGDYQETQYF.